This T cell receptor beta chain was identified in a study of chemoradiotherapy in HPV16-positive cancers. General study findings and limits: Functional assays defining HPV-specific T cells used only two HPV16-positive patients. Non-HPV-specific T cells did not expand in tumors during treatment, whereas candidate HPV-specific clones and E7-related motifs did. In HPV16-positive patients, HPV-responsive T-cell expansion tracked better recurrence-free survival.

This clone has only one observation. The antigen remains undetermined. This CDR3 has 15 amino acids. Trimming cost V 7 bases and J 5 bases, with 21 bases left between them. CDR1 is SGHTA and CDR2 is FQGNSA in the germline V gene. This table comes from immunoSEQ multiplex PCR, and its TCRdb copy is limited to in-frame clones, with some not included. The table records about 35,000 clones, around 80% of them present only once. Repertoires were sampled repeatedly during chemoradiotherapy. The receptor comes from a human donor with HPV-associated anogenital cancer. The chain joins TRBV7-2 to TRBJ2-7; D not resolved. Sequenced here: blood, sampled from a patient who underwent chemoradiotherapy. CDR3 bases: TGTGCCAGCATAAGTGGGCCCGACCGCTACCACGAGCAGTACTTC. It translates to CASISGPDRYHEQYF.